This T cell receptor (beta chain) was found in a study of blood T cell repertoires in COVID-19. Study-level information: The origin of the acute and convalescent COVID-19 samples was the United States, Italy and Spain.

This clone was found many times. V was trimmed by 2 bases and J by 7 bases, leaving 15 bases between them. Germline CDR1 and CDR2: MDHEN and SYDVKM. The CDR3 sequence is 14 residues long. Sequencing used immunoSEQ multiplex PCR; TCRdb keeps in-frame clones, though not all of them. The data show more than 45,000 clones, roughly 79% seen once. Sequences were obtained from peripheral blood. The V gene is TRBV28, the J gene TRBJ2-7; D perhaps matches TRBD2 (5 bases). This TCR was sampled from a human donor in a cohort sampled during active COVID-19. In DNA, the CDR3 is TGTGCCAGCAGTTTAGTAGCGCCAAGGAGGGAGCAGTACTTC. It encodes CASSLVAPRREQYF.